This entry features one T cell receptor beta chain sequence. The method was immunoSEQ multiplex PCR; TCRdb's version includes in-frame clones alone and lacks a portion of them. Of 150,000 to 200,000 clones listed, about 80% are singletons. These data come from a study of blood T cell repertoires in COVID-19. The V end lost 4 bases, the J end lost 5 bases, and 14 bases lay between the germline ends. The germline CDR1 and CDR2 sequences are SNHLY and FYNNEI. The CDR3 sequence is 14 residues long. Sequencing was carried out using peripheral blood. This TCR was recovered from a woman of 80 years or more with acute or convalescent COVID-19. V is TRBV2 and J is TRBJ2-5; D is ambiguous. The CDR3 region has the DNA TGTGCCAGCAGTGGGCTGCTGGTTACCGAGACCCAGTACTTC. This gives the protein CASSGLLVTETQYF.